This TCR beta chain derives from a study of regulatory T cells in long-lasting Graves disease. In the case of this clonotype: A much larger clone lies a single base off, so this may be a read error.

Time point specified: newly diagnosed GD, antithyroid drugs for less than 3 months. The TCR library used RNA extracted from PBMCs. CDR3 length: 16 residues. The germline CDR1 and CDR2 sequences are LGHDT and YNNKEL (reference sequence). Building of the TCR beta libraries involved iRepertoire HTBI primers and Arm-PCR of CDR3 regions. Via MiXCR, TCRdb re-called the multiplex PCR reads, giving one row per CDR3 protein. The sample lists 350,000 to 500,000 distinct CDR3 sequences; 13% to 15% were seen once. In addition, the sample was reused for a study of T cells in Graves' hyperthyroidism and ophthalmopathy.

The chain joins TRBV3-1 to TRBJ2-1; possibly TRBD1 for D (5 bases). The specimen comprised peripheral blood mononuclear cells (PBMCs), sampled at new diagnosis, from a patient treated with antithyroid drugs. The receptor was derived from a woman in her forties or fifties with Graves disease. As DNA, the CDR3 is TGTGCCAGCAGCCAGGGGCCGTCAGGCTCCTACCATGAGCAGTTCTTC. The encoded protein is CASSQGPSGSYHEQFF.